This T cell receptor (beta chain) stems from a study of OX40 agonist ivuxolimab in advanced cancers. To note about this clone: Antigen unknown.

This CDR3 is 15 amino acids long. Trimming shortened V by 3 bases and J by 2 bases, and 8 bases separated the two germline ends. Per the germline V gene, CDR1 is SNHLY and CDR2 is FYNNEI. Generated by immunoSEQ multiplex PCR, the TCRdb table keeps only in-frame clones and is missing some. Of about 95,000 clones listed, 75% to 95% were seen once; the top ten hold 2% to 3%. General study findings and limits: Dosing at 0.1 to 3.0 mg/kg was accompanied by clonal expansion of CD4+ and CD8+ blood T cells by week 6. People who partly responded at 0.1-3.0 mg/kg had some of the least clonal expansion seen.

The specimen comprised CD4+ or CD8+ T cells sorted from blood, sampled in a trial of the OX40 agonist ivuxolimab. V usage is TRBV2 and J usage is TRBJ2-6, with unresolved D. This TCR came from an adult with an advanced solid tumor such as melanoma, head and neck, liver or kidney cancer. The CDR3 here is CASSEGNPGANVLTF. The CDR3 DNA sequence: TGTGCCAGCAGTGAGGGCAACCCTGGGGCCAACGTCCTGACTTTC.